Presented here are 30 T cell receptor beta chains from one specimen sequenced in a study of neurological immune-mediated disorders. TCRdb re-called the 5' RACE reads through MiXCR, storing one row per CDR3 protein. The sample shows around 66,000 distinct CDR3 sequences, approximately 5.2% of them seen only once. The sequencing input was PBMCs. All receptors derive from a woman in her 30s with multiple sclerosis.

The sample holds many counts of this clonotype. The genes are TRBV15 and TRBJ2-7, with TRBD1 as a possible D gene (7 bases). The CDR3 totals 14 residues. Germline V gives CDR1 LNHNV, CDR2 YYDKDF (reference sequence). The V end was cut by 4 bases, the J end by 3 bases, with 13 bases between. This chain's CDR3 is CATSTGDSNYEQYF. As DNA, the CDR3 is TGTGCCACCAGCACGGGGGACAGCAACTACGAGCAGTACTTC.

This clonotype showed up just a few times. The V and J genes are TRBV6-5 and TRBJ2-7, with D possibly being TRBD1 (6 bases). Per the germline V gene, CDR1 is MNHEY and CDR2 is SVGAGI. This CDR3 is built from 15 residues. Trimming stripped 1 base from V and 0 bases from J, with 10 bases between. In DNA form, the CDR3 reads TGTGCCAGCAGTTACTACCCGGACAGCTCCTACGAGCAGTACTTC. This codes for CASSYYPDSSYEQYF.

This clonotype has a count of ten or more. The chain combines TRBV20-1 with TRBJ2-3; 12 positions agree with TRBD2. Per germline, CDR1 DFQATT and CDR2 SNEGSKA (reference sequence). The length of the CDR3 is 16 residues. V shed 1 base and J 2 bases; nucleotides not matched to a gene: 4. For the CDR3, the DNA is TGCAGTGCTAGAGCAGGACTAGCGGGGTTCACAGATACGCAGTATTTT. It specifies CSARAGLAGFTDTQYF.

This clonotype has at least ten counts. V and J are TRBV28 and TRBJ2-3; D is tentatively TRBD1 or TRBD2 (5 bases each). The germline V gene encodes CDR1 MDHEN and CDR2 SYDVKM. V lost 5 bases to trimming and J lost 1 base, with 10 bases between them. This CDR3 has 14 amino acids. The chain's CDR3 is CASSKRGGTDTQYF. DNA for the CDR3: TGTGCCAGCAGTAAGAGGGGCGGCACAGATACGCAGTATTTT.

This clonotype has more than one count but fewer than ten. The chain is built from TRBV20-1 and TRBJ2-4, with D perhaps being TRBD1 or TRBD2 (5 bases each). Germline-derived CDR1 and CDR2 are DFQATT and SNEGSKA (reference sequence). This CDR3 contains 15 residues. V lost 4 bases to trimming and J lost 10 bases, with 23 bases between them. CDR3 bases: TGCAGTGCTAAGCTTCCCGGGACCCGGGATGGGATTCAGTACTTC. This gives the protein CSAKLPGTRDGIQYF.

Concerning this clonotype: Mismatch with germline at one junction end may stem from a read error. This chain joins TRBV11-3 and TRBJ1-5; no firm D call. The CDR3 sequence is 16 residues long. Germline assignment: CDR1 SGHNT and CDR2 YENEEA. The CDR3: CASSLDRAAGGQPQNF. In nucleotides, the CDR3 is TGTGCCAGCAGCTTAGATAGGGCAGCAGGAGGCCAGCCCCAGAATTTT.

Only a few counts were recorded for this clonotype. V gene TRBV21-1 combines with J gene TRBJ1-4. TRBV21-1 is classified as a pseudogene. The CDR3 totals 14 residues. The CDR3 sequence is CASSKVETMEKLFF. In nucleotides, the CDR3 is TGTGCCAGCAGCAAAGTAGAGACGATGGAAAAACTGTTTTTT.

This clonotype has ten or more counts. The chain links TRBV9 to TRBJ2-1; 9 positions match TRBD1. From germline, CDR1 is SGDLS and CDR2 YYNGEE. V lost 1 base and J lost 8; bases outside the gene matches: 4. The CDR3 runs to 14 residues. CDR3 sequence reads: CASSVTTGGDEQFF. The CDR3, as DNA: TGTGCCAGCAGCGTAACGACAGGGGGGGATGAGCAGTTCTTC.

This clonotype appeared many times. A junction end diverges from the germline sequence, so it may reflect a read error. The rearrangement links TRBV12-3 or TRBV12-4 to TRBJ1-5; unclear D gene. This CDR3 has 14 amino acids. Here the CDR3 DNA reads TGTGCCAGCGGTTTAGGGTTGGGCAATCAGCCCCAGAATTTT. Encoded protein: CASGLGLGNQPQNF.

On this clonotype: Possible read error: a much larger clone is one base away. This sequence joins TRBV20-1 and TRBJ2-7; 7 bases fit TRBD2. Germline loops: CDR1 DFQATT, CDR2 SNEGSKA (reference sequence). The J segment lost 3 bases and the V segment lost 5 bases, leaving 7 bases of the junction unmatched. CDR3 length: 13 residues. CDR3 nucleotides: TGCAGTGCTTGGACTAGAGGATACTACGAGCAGTACTTC. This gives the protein CSAWTRGYYEQYF.

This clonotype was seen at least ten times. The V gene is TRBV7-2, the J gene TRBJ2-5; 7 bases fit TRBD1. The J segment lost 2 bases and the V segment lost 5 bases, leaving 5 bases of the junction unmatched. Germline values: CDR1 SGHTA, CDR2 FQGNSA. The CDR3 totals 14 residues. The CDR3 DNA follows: TGTGCCAGCAGCAGACCGGGACAGCAAGAGACCCAGTACTTC. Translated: CASSRPGQQETQYF.

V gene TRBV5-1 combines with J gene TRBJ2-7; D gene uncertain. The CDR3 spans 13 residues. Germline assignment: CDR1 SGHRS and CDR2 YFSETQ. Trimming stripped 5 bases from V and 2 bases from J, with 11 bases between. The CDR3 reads CASRTGDTYEQYF. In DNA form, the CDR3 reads TGCGCCAGCAGGACGGGCGACACCTACGAGCAGTACTTC.

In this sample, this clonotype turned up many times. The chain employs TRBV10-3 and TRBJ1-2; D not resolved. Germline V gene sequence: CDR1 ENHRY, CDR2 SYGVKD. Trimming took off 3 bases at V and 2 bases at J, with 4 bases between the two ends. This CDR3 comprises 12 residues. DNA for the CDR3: TGTGCCATCAGTGATTCGAACTATGGCTACACCTTC. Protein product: CAISDSNYGYTF.

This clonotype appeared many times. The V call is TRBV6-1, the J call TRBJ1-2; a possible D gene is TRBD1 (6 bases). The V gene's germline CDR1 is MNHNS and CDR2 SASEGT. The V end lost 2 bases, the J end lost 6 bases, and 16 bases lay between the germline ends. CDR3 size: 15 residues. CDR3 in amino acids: CASSERLPTGNGYTF. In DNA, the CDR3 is TGTGCCAGCAGTGAAAGGTTGCCAACAGGGAATGGCTACACCTTC.

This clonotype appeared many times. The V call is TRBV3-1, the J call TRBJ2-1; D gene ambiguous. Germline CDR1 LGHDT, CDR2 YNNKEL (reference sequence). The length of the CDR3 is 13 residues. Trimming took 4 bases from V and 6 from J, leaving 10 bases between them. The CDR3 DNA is TGTGCCAGCAGCCTCGGACCGGGCAATGAGCAGTTCTTC. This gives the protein CASSLGPGNEQFF.

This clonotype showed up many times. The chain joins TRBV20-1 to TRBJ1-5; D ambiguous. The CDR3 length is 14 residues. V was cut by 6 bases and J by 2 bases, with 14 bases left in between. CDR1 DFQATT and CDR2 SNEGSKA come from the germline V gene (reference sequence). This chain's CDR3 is CSALVEGGNQPQHF. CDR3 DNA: TGCAGTGCCTTAGTCGAGGGAGGCAATCAGCCCCAGCATTTT.

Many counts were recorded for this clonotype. This chain's CDR3 is CASRAAREKLFF. The CDR3 nucleotides are TGTGCCAGTCGGGCCGCTAGGGAAAAACTGTTTTTT. The rearrangement joins TRBV6-5 to TRBJ1-4; D is ambiguous. Looked up from germline, CDR1 is MNHEY and CDR2 is SVGAGI. This CDR3 contains 12 residues. Trimming shortened V by 9 bases and J by 8 bases, and 13 bases separated the two germline ends.

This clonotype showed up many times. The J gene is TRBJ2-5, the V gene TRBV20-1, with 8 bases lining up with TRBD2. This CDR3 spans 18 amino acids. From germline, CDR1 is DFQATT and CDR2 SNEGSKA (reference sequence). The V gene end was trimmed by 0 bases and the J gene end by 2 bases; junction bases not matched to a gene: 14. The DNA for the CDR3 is TGCAGTGCTAGAGATCTTGATTATGTAGCGGGGCCTCAAGAGACCCAGTACTTC. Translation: CSARDLDYVAGPQETQYF.

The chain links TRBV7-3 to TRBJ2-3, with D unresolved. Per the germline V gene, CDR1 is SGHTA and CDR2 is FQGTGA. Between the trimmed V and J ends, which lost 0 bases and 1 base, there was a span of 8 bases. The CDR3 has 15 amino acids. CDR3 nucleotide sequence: TGTGCCAGCAGCTTAACCGGGCCGGGCACAGATACGCAGTATTTT. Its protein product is CASSLTGPGTDTQYF.

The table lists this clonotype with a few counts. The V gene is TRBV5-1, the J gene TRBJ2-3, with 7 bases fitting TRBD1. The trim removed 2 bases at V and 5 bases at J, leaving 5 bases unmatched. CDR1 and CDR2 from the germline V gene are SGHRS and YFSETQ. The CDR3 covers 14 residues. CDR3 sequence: CASSLGTVGDTQYF. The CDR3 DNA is TGCGCCAGCAGCTTAGGGACAGTAGGAGATACGCAGTATTTT.

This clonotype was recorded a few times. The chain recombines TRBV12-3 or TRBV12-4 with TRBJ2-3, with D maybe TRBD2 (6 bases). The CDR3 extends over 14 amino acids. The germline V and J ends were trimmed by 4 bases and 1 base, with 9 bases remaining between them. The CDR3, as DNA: TGTGCCAGCAGTTCCGGGACTGGCACAGATACGCAGTATTTT. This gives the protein CASSSGTGTDTQYF.

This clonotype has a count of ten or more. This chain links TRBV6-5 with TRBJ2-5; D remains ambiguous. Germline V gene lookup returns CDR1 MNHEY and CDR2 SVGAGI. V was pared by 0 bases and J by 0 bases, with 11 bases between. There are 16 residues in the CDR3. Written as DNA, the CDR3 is TGTGCCAGCAGTTACTCCTGGGCATCGGACCAAGAGACCCAGTACTTC. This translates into CASSYSWASDQETQYF.

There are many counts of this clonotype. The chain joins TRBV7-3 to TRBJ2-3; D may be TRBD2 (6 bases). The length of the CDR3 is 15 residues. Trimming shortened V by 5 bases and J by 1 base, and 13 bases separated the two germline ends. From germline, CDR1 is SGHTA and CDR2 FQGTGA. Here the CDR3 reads CASSRRPGGTDTQYF. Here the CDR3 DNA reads TGTGCCAGCAGCCGCAGGCCGGGGGGCACAGATACGCAGTATTTT.

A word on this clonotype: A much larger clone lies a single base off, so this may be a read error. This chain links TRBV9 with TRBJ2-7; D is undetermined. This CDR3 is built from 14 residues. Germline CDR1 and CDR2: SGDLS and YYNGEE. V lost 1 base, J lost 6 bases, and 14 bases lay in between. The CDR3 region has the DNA TGTGCCAGCAGCGTAAATTTAACCCCAGGCGAGCAGTACTTC. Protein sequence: CASSVNLTPGEQYF. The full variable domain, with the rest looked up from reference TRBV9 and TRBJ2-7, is DSGVTQTPKHLITATGQRVTLRCSPRSGDLSVYWYQQSLDQGLQFLIQYYNGEERAKGNILERFSAQQFPDLHSELNLSSLELGDSALYFCASSVNLTPGEQYFGPGTRLTVT.

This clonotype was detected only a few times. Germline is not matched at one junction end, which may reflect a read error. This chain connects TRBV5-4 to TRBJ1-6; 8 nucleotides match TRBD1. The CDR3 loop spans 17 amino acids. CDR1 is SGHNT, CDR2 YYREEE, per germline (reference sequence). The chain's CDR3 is CASSSEITTGVNSPLNF. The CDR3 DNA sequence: TGTGCCAGCAGCTCTGAGATCACGACAGGGGTAAATTCACCCCTCAACTTT.

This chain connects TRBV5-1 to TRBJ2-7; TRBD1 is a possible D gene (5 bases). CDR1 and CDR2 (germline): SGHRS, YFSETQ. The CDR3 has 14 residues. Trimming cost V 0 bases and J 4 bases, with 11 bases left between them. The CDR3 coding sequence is TGCGCCAGCAGCTTGGGACAGAGAAGTTACGAGCAGTACTTC. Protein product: CASSLGQRSYEQYF.

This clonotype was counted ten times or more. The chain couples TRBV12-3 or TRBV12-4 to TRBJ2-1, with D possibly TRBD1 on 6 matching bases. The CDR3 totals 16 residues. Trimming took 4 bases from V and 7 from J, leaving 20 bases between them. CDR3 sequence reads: CASSSTGSSGRNEQFF. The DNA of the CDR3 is TGTGCCAGCAGTTCCACAGGGTCCTCTGGTAGAAATGAGCAGTTCTTC.

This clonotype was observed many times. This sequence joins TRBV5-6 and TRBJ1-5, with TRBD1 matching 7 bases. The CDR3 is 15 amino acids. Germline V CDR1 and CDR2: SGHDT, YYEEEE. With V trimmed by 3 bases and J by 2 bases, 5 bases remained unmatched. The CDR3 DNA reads TGTGCCAGCAGCTACCAGGGGGGGGGCAATCAGCCCCAGCATTTT. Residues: CASSYQGGGNQPQHF.

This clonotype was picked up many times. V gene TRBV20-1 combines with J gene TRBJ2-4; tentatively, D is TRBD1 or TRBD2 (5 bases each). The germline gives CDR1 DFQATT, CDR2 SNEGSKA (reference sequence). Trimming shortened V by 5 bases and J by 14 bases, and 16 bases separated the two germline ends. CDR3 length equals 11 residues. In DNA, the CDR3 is TGCAGTGCTCGGGACGGCCGGCCTGAGTACTTC. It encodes CSARDGRPEYF.

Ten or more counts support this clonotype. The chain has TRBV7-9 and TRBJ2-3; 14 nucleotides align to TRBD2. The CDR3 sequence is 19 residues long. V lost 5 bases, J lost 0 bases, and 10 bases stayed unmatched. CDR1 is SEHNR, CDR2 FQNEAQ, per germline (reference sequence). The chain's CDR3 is CASSITPWTSGGSTDTQYF. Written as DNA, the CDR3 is TGTGCCAGCAGCATCACCCCGTGGACTAGCGGGGGGAGCACAGATACGCAGTATTTT.